These 29 T cell receptor beta chains originate from one sample sequenced in a study of cytomegalovirus exposure and HLA in healthy donors. The PCR contained 60 Vbeta and 13 Jbeta primers. Method: immunoSEQ multiplex PCR; TCRdb's copy keeps in-frame clones and lacks some. The sample includes fewer than 120,000 clones, under 85% seen only once; the top ten take 6.2%. The sample taken for sequencing was PBMCs. These receptors came from a man aged 25 to 40 in good health and CMV-seropositive.

This clone has only a few counts. Other DNA sequences in the same sample also yield this CDR3. The chain couples TRBV30 to TRBJ1-1; no definite D call. Germline CDR1 and CDR2: GTSNPN and SVGIG (reference sequence). The V and J ends lost 0 bases and 0 bases respectively, with 5 bases between them. The CDR3 has 13 amino acids. The chain's CDR3 is CAWSVQLNTEAFF. DNA of the CDR3: TGTGCCTGGAGTGTACAGTTGAACACTGAAGCTTTCTTT.

This clone was found once. The chain recombines TRBV18 with TRBJ2-7; TRBD1 matches at 7 bases. Per the germline V gene, CDR1 is KGHSH and CDR2 is LQKENI. The CDR3 has 15 amino acids. Unmatched junction bases numbered 11, after V lost 4 bases and J lost 5 bases. The CDR3: CASSLGQVSSHEQYF. Written as DNA, the CDR3 is TGTGCCAGCTCACTTGGACAGGTTTCATCCCACGAGCAGTACTTC.

The gene calls are TRBV28 and TRBJ1-5; 10 bases match TRBD1. Trimming took 3 bases from V and 0 from J; bases not matched to a gene: 5. Germline CDR1 is MDHEN and CDR2 is SYDVKM. The CDR3 is made up of 17 amino acids. The CDR3: CASSLFGTGDSNQPQHF. The CDR3, as DNA: TGTGCCAGCAGTTTGTTTGGGACAGGGGATAGCAATCAGCCCCAGCATTTT.

The chain links TRBV12-5 to TRBJ1-5; 7 bases map to TRBD1. Germline lookup yields CDR1 LGHNT and CDR2 FRNRAP. After removal of 4 bases from V and 0 bases from J, the junction contained 3 bases not matched to a gene. The CDR3 totals 15 residues. CDR3 in DNA: TGTGCTAGTGGTTCCGGGACAGCTAGCAATCAGCCCCAGCATTTT. Its protein product is CASGSGTASNQPQHF.

V usage is TRBV21-1 and J usage is TRBJ1-6; the table's D gene call, TRBD1, was not cross checked with the DNA. TRBV21-1 is a documented pseudogene. The CDR3 length is 17 residues. DNA for the CDR3: TGTGCCAGCAGCGGACGGACAGGGTTAAAGAATAATTCACCCCTCCACTTT. It translates to CASSGRTGLKNNSPLHF.

CDR3 coding DNA: TGTGCCAGCAGCTCTGGGGACAGGGGTCATGAAAAACTGTTTTTT. Translating it yields CASSSGDRGHEKLFF. The rearrangement links TRBV7-9 to TRBJ1-4; 10 bases line up with TRBD1. Germline CDR1 reads SEHNR; CDR2 reads FQNEAQ (reference sequence). The CDR3 contains 15 residues. V lost 4 bases, J lost 6 bases, and 5 bases stayed unmatched.

The rearrangement links TRBV2 to TRBJ2-7, with D possibly being TRBD2 (5 bases). The V gene's germline CDR1 is SNHLY and CDR2 FYNNEI. The CDR3 is made up of 14 amino acids. Trimming pared 2 bases from V and 0 bases from J, leaving 8 bases between. The CDR3 coding sequence is TGTGCCAGCAGTGAACAGGAGGACTCCTACGAGCAGTACTTC. Amino acids: CASSEQEDSYEQYF.

The rearrangement uses TRBV28 and TRBJ1-2, with 8 positions matching TRBD1. The V and J ends lost 3 bases and 6 bases, in that order; junction bases with no gene match: 15. This CDR3 contains 17 residues. Germline CDR1 and CDR2: MDHEN and SYDVKM. DNA for the CDR3: TGTGCCAGCAGTTTGACTTCTCGGGCGGACAGGGCGGATGGCTACACCTTC. Residues: CASSLTSRADRADGYTF.

The gene calls are TRBV19 and TRBJ1-5, with 7 positions matching TRBD1. V lost 4 bases to trimming and J lost 0 bases; unmatched junction nucleotides: 6. This CDR3 region has 16 residues. Germline V gene data show CDR1 as LNHDA and CDR2 as SQIVND (reference sequence). The CDR3 protein is CASSSFGQDSNQPQHF. In nucleotides, the CDR3 is TGTGCCAGTAGTAGCTTCGGACAGGATAGCAATCAGCCCCAGCATTTT.

Remarks on this clone: Other DNA sequences in the same sample also yield this CDR3. This sequence joins TRBV6-5 and TRBJ2-7; D may be TRBD1 (5 bases). V gave up 6 bases and J gave up 2 bases, with 14 bases separating them. Germline V gene lookup returns CDR1 MNHEY and CDR2 SVGAGI. There are 14 residues in the CDR3. The CDR3 loop reads CASRKKDTAYEQYF. The CDR3 DNA sequence: TGTGCCAGCAGAAAGAAGGACACGGCCTACGAGCAGTACTTC.

The gene calls are TRBV5-1 and TRBJ1-2; possible D gene TRBD1, 5 bases. Trimming pared 2 bases from V and 4 bases from J, leaving 9 bases between. The germline gives CDR1 SGHRS, CDR2 YFSETQ. CDR3 length equals 13 residues. The CDR3 region is CASSFQGSYGYTF. The CDR3 nucleotides are TGCGCCAGCAGCTTTCAGGGAAGCTATGGCTACACCTTC.

This clone was seen ten or more times. V gene TRBV6-5 combines with J gene TRBJ1-1; 8 nucleotides agree with TRBD1. Germline V gives CDR1 MNHEY, CDR2 SVGAGI. V gave up 6 bases and J gave up 3 bases; unmatched junction bases: 3. This CDR3 has 13 amino acids. The CDR3 nucleotides read TGTGCCAGCAGACAACAGGGGGACACTGAAGCTTTCTTT. Its translation: CASRQQGDTEAFF.

The chain uses TRBV4-1 and TRBJ2-2; the match to TRBD1 covers 9 bases. Germline CDR1 MGHRA, CDR2 YSYEKL. The CDR3 is 16 residues long. Trimming took 2 bases from V and 2 from J; bases not matched to a gene: 3. The CDR3 DNA reads TGCGCCAGCAGCCAATGGACAGGGGCCAACACCGGGGAGCTGTTTTTT. Translating it yields CASSQWTGANTGELFF.

The CDR3 reads CAWTPGLAGTGELFF. The CDR3 region has the DNA TGTGCCTGGACGCCGGGACTAGCGGGCACCGGGGAGCTGTTTTTT. V and J are TRBV30 and TRBJ2-2, with 12 positions matching TRBD2. This CDR3 has 15 amino acids. CDR1 GTSNPN and CDR2 SVGIG come from the germline V gene (reference sequence). V lost 4 bases, J lost 4 bases, and 4 bases stayed unmatched. The full variable domain, completed using reference TRBV30 and TRBJ2-2, is SQTIHQWPATLVQPVGSPLSLECTVEGTSNPNLYWYRQAAGRGLQLLFYSVGIGQISSEVPQNLSASRPQDRQFILSSKKLLLSDSGFYLCAWTPGLAGTGELFFGEGSRLTVL.

The CDR3 region is CASSTGQRLGELFF. CDR3 in DNA: TGTGCCAGCAGCACGGGACAGCGGCTAGGGGAGCTGTTTTTT. The chain employs TRBV11-2 and TRBJ2-2; 7 bases line up with TRBD1. CDR3 length: 14 residues. The ends lost 5 bases at V and 8 bases at J; junction bases unmatched: 8. Germline V gives CDR1 SGHAT, CDR2 FQNNGV.

This clone was seen a few times. The chain uses TRBV4-3 and TRBJ1-1; D is unresolved. The CDR3 totals 13 residues. Trimming took off 0 bases at V and 10 bases at J, with 12 bases between the two ends. Germline CDR1 is LGHNA and CDR2 is YSLEER. CDR3 in amino acids: CASSQDLEGSAFF. DNA of the CDR3: TGCGCCAGCAGCCAAGATCTCGAGGGTTCAGCTTTCTTT.

This clone was seen just once. The chain employs TRBV19 and TRBJ2-7; no definite D call. The CDR3 is 13 residues long. The V gene lost 10 bases and the J gene lost 0 bases, with 13 bases spanning the gap. CDR1 is LNHDA, CDR2 SQIVND, per germline (reference sequence). CDR3 DNA sequence: TGTGCCACTACTATTATCAGCTCCTACGAGCAGTACTTC. Its translation: CATTIISSYEQYF.

The genes are TRBV9 and TRBJ2-5, with 7 bases matching TRBD2. The DNA end is more similar to TRBJ2-7, so the J call may be wrong. The CDR3 has 16 residues. From germline, CDR1 is SGDLS and CDR2 YYNGEE. The CDR3 DNA follows: TGTGCCAGCAGCCTTGGGGGGAGCGGGGACCCCTACGAGCAGTACTTC. Its translation: CASSLGGSGDPYEQYF.

The J gene is TRBJ1-1, the V gene TRBV10-3, with D maybe TRBD1 (6 bases). The CDR3 spans 14 residues. Germline V gene data show CDR1 as ENHRY and CDR2 as SYGVKD. Trimming pared 4 bases from V and 5 bases from J, leaving 14 bases between. The CDR3 region has the DNA TGTGCCATCAGTGCAGGGGTGGAGAAAACTGAAGCTTTCTTT. This encodes CAISAGVEKTEAFF.

The chain carries TRBV4-1 and TRBJ2-2, with 9 bases lining up with TRBD2. The trim removed 0 bases at V and 10 bases at J, leaving 6 bases unmatched. This CDR3 comprises 15 residues. Looked up from germline, CDR1 is MGHRA and CDR2 is YSYEKL. The DNA for the CDR3 is TGCGCCAGCAGCCAAGAGGGACTAGCCTCGGAGGAGCTGTTTTTT. Translating gives CASSQEGLASEELFF.

The rearrangement uses TRBV4-1 and TRBJ2-3; TRBD2 might be the D (6 bases). Trimming shortened V by 2 bases and J by 6 bases, and 21 bases separated the two germline ends. Per germline, CDR1 MGHRA and CDR2 YSYEKL. The CDR3 is 17 residues long. CDR3 in DNA: TGCGCCAGCAGCCAACCCCTGGGACTGGCTGGCGCGGATACGCAGTATTTT. It yields the protein CASSQPLGLAGADTQYF.

This clone was seen only once. The chain joins TRBV7-2 to TRBJ2-1; 10 bases match TRBD2. CDR1 and CDR2 from the germline V gene are SGHTA and FQGNSA. The V and J ends lost 3 bases and 6 bases, in that order; junction bases with no gene match: 11. This CDR3 comprises 17 residues. The CDR3 here is CASSFLAGALNPNEQFF. The CDR3 DNA sequence: TGTGCCAGCAGCTTCCTAGCGGGGGCCCTCAACCCCAATGAGCAGTTCTTC.

The V and J genes are TRBV10-1 and TRBJ2-1; no clear D. The CDR3 length is 13 residues. V was clipped by 1 base and J by 5 bases, with 6 bases between them. Germline CDR1 reads WNHNN; CDR2 reads SYGVQD (reference sequence). This chain's CDR3 is CASSEYRNNEQFF. The CDR3 coding sequence is TGCGCCAGCAGTGAGTATCGTAACAATGAGCAGTTCTTC.

In this sample, this clone turned up once. The chain carries TRBV19 and TRBJ2-2; 12 bases match TRBD1. Germline V gives CDR1 LNHDA, CDR2 SQIVND (reference sequence). CDR3 length: 14 amino acids. Unmatched junction bases numbered 4, after V lost 9 bases and J lost 5 bases. The CDR3 DNA is TGTGCCAGCGCGGGACAGGGGGCGACCGGGGAGCTGTTTTTT. Protein: CASAGQGATGELFF.

This clone turned up a few times. The chain carries TRBV19 and TRBJ1-2; 7 bases are a match to TRBD1. The CDR3 extends over 14 amino acids. CDR1 and CDR2 (germline): LNHDA, SQIVND (reference sequence). V lost 7 bases to trimming and J lost 5 bases; unmatched junction nucleotides: 10. Here the CDR3 reads CASISGQDRYGYTF. The CDR3 DNA is TGTGCCAGTATTTCCGGACAGGACCGTTATGGCTACACCTTC.

The rearrangement joins TRBV6-1 to TRBJ2-3, with TRBD1 matching 9 bases. CDR3 length: 15 amino acids. After removal of 6 bases from V and 4 bases from J, the junction contained 8 bases not matched to a gene. Germline assignment: CDR1 MNHNS and CDR2 SASEGT. The CDR3 sequence is CASRVGTGRSDTQYF. CDR3 DNA sequence: TGTGCCAGCAGGGTTGGGACAGGGAGGTCAGATACGCAGTATTTT.

The chain has TRBV6-1 and TRBJ2-5; 10 nucleotides agree with TRBD1. Germline-derived CDR1 and CDR2 are MNHNS and SASEGT. V gave up 4 bases and J gave up 3 bases; unmatched junction bases: 8. The CDR3 sequence is 16 residues long. CDR3 nucleotides: TGTGCCAGCAGTGTAAATCCCGGGACAGGGGAAGAGACCCAGTACTTC. This translates into CASSVNPGTGEETQYF.

The chain combines TRBV11-2 with TRBJ2-3, with 8 bases that match TRBD2. Germline V gives CDR1 SGHAT, CDR2 FQNNGV. The CDR3 is 15 amino acids. V lost 5 bases, J lost 8 bases, and 12 bases stayed unmatched. CDR3 sequence (DNA): TGTGCCAGCAGCCCCCTTAGCGGGGAAGGGGGTACGCAGTATTTT. Encoded protein: CASSPLSGEGGTQYF.

The chain employs TRBV30 and TRBJ2-1, with 7 positions matching TRBD1. The CDR3 is 14 amino acids. CDR1 and CDR2 from the germline V gene are GTSNPN and SVGIG (reference sequence). J was trimmed by 7 bases and V by 6 bases; bases with no gene match: 12. As DNA, the CDR3 is TGTGCCTGCACCATTCCGACAGGGTTTAATGAGCAGTTCTTC. It is translated as CACTIPTGFNEQFF.